This TCR beta chain was profiled in a study of blood T cell repertoires in COVID-19. Across the study: Italy, Spain and the United States were the sources of the convalescent and acute COVID-19 samples.

Germline V gives CDR1 MGHRA, CDR2 YSYEKL. With V trimmed by 1 base and J by 4 bases, 4 bases remained unmatched. The CDR3 sequence is 15 residues long. The table came from immunoSEQ multiplex PCR; TCRdb's copy has only in-frame clones and leaves some out. The sample lists 150,000 to 200,000 clones; approximately 79% were seen once. Material: PBMCs or T cells enriched from blood (not recorded which). The chain couples TRBV4-1 to TRBJ1-5; TRBD1 matches at 7 bases. The source is a woman between 55 and 75 years old with acute COVID-19. The CDR3 loop is CASSQAYRGNQPQHF. The CDR3 DNA follows: TGCGCCAGCAGCCAAGCGTACAGGGGAAATCAGCCCCAGCATTTT.